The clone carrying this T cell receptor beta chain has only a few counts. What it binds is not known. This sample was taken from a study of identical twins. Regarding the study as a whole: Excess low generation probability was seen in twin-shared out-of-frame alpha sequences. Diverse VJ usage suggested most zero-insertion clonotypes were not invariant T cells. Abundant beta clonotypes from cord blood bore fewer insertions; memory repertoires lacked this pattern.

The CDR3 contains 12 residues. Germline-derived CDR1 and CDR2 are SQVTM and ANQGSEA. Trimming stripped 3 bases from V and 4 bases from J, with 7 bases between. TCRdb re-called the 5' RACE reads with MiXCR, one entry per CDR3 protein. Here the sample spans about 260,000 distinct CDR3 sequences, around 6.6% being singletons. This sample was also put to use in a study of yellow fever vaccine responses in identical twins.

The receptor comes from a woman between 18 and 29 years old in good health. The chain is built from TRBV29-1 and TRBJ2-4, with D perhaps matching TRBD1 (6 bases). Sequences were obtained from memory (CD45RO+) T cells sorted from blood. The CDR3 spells CSVDTGKNIQYF. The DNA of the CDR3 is TGCAGCGTTGATACAGGGAAAAACATTCAGTACTTC.